This TCR beta chain is drawn from a study of cytomegalovirus exposure and HLA in healthy donors. Primers: 60 Vbeta forward and 13 Jbeta reverse. Profiling relied on immunoSEQ multiplex PCR, and the TCRdb table lists in-frame clones only, not all of them. Of some 120,000 clones in the sample, 15% were seen once. The CDR3 is 14 amino acids. V was cut by 4 bases and J by 6 bases, with 15 bases left in between. Germline CDR1 is MGHRA and CDR2 is YSYEKL. The receptor comes from a woman between 18 and 29 years old in good health and CMV-seronegative. The sequenced sample consisted of PBMCs. The V call is TRBV4-1, the J call TRBJ1-1; the D gene is possibly TRBD1 (6 bases). CDR3 sequence (DNA): TGCGCCAGCAGCCCCAGACAGGCGGGCGCTGAAGCTTTCTTT. It yields the protein CASSPRQAGAEAFF.